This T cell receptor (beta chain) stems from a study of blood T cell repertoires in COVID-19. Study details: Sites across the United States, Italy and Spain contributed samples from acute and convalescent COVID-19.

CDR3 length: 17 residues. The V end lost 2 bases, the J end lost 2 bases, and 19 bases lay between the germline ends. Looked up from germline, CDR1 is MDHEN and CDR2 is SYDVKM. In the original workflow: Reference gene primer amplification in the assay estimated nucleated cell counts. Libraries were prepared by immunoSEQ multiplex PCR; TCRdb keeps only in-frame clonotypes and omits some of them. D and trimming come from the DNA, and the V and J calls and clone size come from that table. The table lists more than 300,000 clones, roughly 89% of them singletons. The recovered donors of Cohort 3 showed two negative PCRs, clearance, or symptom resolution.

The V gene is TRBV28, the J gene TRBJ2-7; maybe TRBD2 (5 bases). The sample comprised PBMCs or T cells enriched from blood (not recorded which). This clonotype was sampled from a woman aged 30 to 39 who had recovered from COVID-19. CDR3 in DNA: TGTGCCAGCAGTTTAGCGAGTTGGGAGAACAATCCCTACGAGCAGTACTTC. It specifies CASSLASWENNPYEQYF.